This TCR beta chain stems from a study of CD8 T cells in Susac syndrome. Roughly 0.45 to 1 ug RNA was reverse transcribed with random hexamers. The CDR3 of TCR beta was amplified by immunoSEQ multiplex PCR across 54 Vbeta and 13 Jbeta. MiXCR, applied by TCRdb to the immunoSEQ multiplex PCR reads, yields one record per CDR3 protein. The sample has around 130,000 distinct CDR3 sequences; 85% to 95% are singletons. The CDR3 length is 14 residues. The germline V gene has CDR1 SGHRS and CDR2 YFSETQ. Trimming removed 1 base from V and 6 bases from J, with 13 bases in between. Bulk CD8+ and CD4+ cells came from magnetic negative isolation; CD8+ TEMRA by FACS.

The chain carries TRBV5-1 and TRBJ1-2, with D perhaps matching TRBD1 (6 bases). This receptor was obtained from a human donor in good health. Source material: CD4+ T cells from PBMCs. The CDR3 sequence: CASSLNSGGDGYTF. The CDR3 region has the DNA TGCGCCAGCAGCTTGAACTCCGGGGGCGATGGCTACACCTTC.